The clone carrying this T cell receptor (beta chain) has a handful of counts. Its antigen is not known. Regions amplified from RNA transcripts were the TCR beta CDR3 regions. First-round RT-PCR targeting the TCR CDR3 was performed with the HTBI primer set. TCRdb itself ran the multiplex PCR reads through MiXCR, one entry per CDR3 protein. The repertoire consists of hundreds of thousands of distinct CDR3 sequences, with 14% occurring once and the leading ten covering approximately 10%. The length of the CDR3 is 16 residues. Per germline, CDR1 SEHNR and CDR2 FQNEAQ (reference sequence). The V end lost 3 bases, the J end lost 10 bases, and 21 bases lay between the germline ends. Cells are PBMCs isolated from approximately 9.2 ml of fresh blood. This record comes from a study of T cells in Graves' hyperthyroidism and ophthalmopathy. Overall study findings and caveats: Among clonotypes expanded in thyroid above 0.001, most were also found in blood.

The receptor was derived from a woman under 30 with Graves' hyperthyroidism. Sequenced input: blood. The V and J genes are TRBV7-9 and TRBJ1-4; tentatively, D is TRBD1 (6 bases). For the CDR3, the DNA is TGTGCCAGCAGCTTGATTGGGGGCCCCGGGACCGCAAAACTGTTTTTT. Its protein is CASSLIGGPGTAKLFF.